This T cell receptor beta chain was observed in a study of blood T cell repertoires in COVID-19. Study-wide context: T cells, B-cell-depleted T cells, or PBMCs provided the cDNA or gDNA that served as material.

The CDR3 is made up of 19 amino acids. The V end lost 1 base, the J end lost 0 bases, and 22 bases lay between the germline ends. Per germline, CDR1 MGHRA and CDR2 YSYEKL. The assay was immunoSEQ multiplex PCR, and TCRdb's table has in-frame clones only and misses some. The sample carries approximately 120,000 clones, roughly 72% recorded once. The TCR originated in a man in his sixties with acute or convalescent COVID-19. The sequenced sample consisted of peripheral blood. This sequence joins TRBV4-1 and TRBJ2-7; D might be TRBD2 (6 bases). The CDR3 nucleotides are TGCGCCAGCAGCCAAGGCTATTTTATGGGGACTCCGAGCTCCTACGAGCAGTACTTC. It yields the protein CASSQGYFMGTPSSYEQYF.